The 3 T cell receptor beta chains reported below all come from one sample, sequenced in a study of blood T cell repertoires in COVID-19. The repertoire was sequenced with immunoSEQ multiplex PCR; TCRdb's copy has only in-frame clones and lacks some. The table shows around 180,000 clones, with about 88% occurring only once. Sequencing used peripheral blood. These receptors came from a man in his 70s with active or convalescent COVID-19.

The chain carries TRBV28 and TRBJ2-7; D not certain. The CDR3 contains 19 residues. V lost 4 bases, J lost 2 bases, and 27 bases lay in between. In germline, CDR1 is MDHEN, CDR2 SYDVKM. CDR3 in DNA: TGTGCCAGCAGTTCGTCCACCTCCCACAGAAGCCTAATAACCTACGAGCAGTACTTC. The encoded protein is CASSSSTSHRSLITYEQYF. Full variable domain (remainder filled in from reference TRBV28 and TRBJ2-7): DVKVTQSSRYLVKRTGEKVFLECVQDMDHENMFWYRQDPGLGLRLIYFSYDVKMKEKGDIPEGYSVSREKKERFSLILESASTNQTSMYLCASSSSTSHRSLITYEQYFGPGTRLTVT.

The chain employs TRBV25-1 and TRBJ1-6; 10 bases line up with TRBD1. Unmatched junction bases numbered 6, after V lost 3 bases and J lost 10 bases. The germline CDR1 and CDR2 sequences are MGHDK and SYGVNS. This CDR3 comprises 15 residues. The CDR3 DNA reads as TGTGCCAGCAGTGATCCGACAGGGGGCGGATCACCCCTCCACTTT. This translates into CASSDPTGGGSPLHF.

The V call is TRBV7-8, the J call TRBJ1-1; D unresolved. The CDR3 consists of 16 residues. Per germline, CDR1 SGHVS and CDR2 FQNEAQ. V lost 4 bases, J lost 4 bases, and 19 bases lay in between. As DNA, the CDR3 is TGTGCCAGCAGCTCCGGTTGGTGGGAGACATCCACTGAAGCTTTCTTT. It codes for CASSSGWWETSTEAFF.